What follows are 2 T cell receptor beta chains derived from one specimen sequenced in a study of OX40 agonist ivuxolimab in advanced cancers. TCRdb keeps only in-frame clones here, not all; method: immunoSEQ multiplex PCR. There are more than 65,000 clones in the sample; around 80% occur only once, and 2% to 2.5% lies in the top ten. The sequenced sample was CD4+ or CD8+ T cells sorted from blood, obtained in a trial of the OX40 agonist ivuxolimab. These receptors were collected from an adult with an advanced solid tumor such as melanoma, head and neck, liver or kidney cancer.

This chain uses TRBV5-1 with TRBJ2-3; D not resolved. Germline CDR1 and CDR2: SGHRS and YFSETQ. The CDR3 sequence is 12 residues long. Trimming shortened V by 2 bases and J by 4 bases, and 5 bases separated the two germline ends. Here the CDR3 reads CASSFASDTQYF. The CDR3 region has the DNA TGCGCCAGCAGCTTCGCTTCAGATACGCAGTATTTT.

This chain links TRBV7-2 with TRBJ1-4, with D unresolved. V was clipped by 4 bases and J by 8 bases, with 14 bases between them. The CDR3 spans 14 residues. Germline assignment: CDR1 SGHTA and CDR2 FQGNSA. The CDR3 DNA reads TGTGCCAGCAGCTCGGTAGGAGGGCGCGAAAAACTGTTTTTT. Its translation is CASSSVGGREKLFF.